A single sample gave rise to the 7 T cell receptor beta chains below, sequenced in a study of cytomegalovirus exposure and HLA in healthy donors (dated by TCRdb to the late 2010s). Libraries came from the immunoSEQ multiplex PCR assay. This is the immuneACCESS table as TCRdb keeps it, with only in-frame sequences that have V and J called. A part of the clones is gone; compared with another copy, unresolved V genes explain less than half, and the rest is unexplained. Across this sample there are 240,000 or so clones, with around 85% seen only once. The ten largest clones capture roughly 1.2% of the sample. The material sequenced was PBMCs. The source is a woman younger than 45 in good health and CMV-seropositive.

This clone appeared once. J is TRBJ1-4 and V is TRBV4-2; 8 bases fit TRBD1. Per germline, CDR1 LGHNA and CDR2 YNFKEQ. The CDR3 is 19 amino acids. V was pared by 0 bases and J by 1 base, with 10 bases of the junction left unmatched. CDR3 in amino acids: CASSQDSGTGPKTNEKLFF. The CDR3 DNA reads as TGTGCCAGCAGCCAAGATTCCGGGACAGGACCCAAAACTAATGAAAAACTGTTTTTT.

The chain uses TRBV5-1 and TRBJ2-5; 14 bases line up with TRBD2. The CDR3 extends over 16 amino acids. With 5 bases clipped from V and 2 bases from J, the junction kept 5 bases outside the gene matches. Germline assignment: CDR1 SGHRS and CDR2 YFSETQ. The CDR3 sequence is CASREGTSGSQETQYF. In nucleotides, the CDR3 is TGCGCCAGCAGAGAGGGGACTAGCGGGAGTCAAGAGACCCAGTACTTC.

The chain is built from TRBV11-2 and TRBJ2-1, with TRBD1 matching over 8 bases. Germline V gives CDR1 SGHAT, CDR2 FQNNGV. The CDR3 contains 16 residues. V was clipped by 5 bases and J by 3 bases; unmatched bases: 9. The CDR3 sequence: CASSPDRETLYNEQFF. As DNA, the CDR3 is TGTGCCAGCAGCCCGGACAGGGAAACCCTCTACAATGAGCAGTTCTTC.

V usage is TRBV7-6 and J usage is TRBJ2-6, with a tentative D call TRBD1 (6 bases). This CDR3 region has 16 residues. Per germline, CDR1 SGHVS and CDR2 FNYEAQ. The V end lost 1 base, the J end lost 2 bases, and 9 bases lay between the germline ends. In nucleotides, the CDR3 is TGTGCCAGCAGCTTAGGAGGACAGCCTGGGGCCAACGTCCTGACTTTC. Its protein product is CASSLGGQPGANVLTF.

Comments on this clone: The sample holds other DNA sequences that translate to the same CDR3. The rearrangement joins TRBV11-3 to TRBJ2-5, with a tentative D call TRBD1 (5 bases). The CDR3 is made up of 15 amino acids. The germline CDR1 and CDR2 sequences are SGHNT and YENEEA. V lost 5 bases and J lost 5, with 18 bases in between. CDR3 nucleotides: TGTGCCAGCAGCCCTCGGCAGGGCCTGGAGGAGACCCAGTACTTC. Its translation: CASSPRQGLEETQYF.

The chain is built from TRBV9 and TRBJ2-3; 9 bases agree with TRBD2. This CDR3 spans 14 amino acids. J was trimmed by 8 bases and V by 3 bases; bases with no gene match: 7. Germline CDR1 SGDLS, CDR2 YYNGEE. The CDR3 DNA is TGTGCCAGCAGCGCGCGGGGGGGGGATAGTACGCAGTATTTT. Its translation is CASSARGGDSTQYF.

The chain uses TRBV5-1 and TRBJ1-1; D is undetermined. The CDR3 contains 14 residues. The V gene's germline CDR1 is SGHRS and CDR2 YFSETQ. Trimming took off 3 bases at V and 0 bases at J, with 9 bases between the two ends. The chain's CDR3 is CASSSGLMNTEAFF. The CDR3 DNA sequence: TGCGCCAGCAGCTCAGGTCTCATGAACACTGAAGCTTTCTTT.